This T cell receptor beta chain was obtained from a study of T cell repertoires in cytomegalovirus infection. Study context: Shared public TCR beta signatures pointed to both CMV infection and a matching HLA type.

With respect to this clonotype: Its specificity is not known.

In TCRdb, the reads were re-called with MiXCR into one record per CDR3 protein. The profile shows fewer than 900,000 distinct CDR3 sequences, about 29% of them singletons. Germline CDR1 reads SNHLY; CDR2 reads FYNNEI. V was shortened by 8 bases and J by 0 bases, with 22 bases between the two germline ends. This CDR3 is built from 18 residues. The V gene is TRBV2, the J gene TRBJ2-2, with D perhaps TRBD2 (5 bases). This sequence originates from a human donor in good health (CMV status not recorded). Some clones in this sample may be carry-over from other donors' samples. Specimen: cultured CD8+ T cells from PBMCs, collected from culture after CMV antigen stimulation. The CDR3 sequence: CASDRRRGERPNTGELFF. The CDR3 DNA is TGTGCCAGCGACCGTCGGAGAGGTGAGCGGCCGAACACCGGGGAGCTGTTTTTT. Full variable domain (missing parts from reference TRBV2 and TRBJ2-2): EPEVTQTPSHQVTQMGQEVILRCVPISNHLYFYWYRQILGQKVEFLVSFYNNEISEKSEIFDDQFSVERPDGSNFTLKIRSTKLEDSAMYFCASDRRRGERPNTGELFFGEGSRLTVL.